Listed below are T cell receptor beta chains from one sample, sequenced in a study of siplizumab effects on memory and regulatory T cells. The data were produced by immunoSEQ multiplex PCR, yet TCRdb's version contains in-frame clones alone and is incomplete. This sample has more than 75,000 clones, with approximately 97% found just once. Sequencing was carried out using naive CD4+ T cells sorted from blood. These receptors all stem from a human donor in good health. CDR3s include the opening cysteine and the closing phenylalanine or tryptophan. A D gene is named only where the DNA matches it firmly. Clone size appears in some rows only: once, few, many, or a class for an expanded clone.

size: .
V: TRBV4-2
J: TRBJ2-2
D: .
DNA: TGTGCCAGCAGCCAAGTTGATGGAACCGGGGAGCTGTTTTTT
CDR3: CASSQVDGTGELFF

size: .
V: TRBV2
J: TRBJ1-5
D: .
DNA: TGTGCCAGCAGTGAAGAGGGGGTTCAGCCCCAGCATTTT
CDR3: CASSEEGVQPQHF

size: .
V: TRBV19
J: TRBJ1-2
D: .
DNA: TGTGCCAGTAGTATAGGACACCCGACCTATGGCTACACCTTC
CDR3: CASSIGHPTYGYTF

size: .
V: TRBV2
J: TRBJ1-4
D: TRBD1
DNA: TGTGCCCTACAGGGGGCCGGTAGGGAAAAACTGTTTTTT
CDR3: CALQGAGREKLFF

size: .
V: TRBV28
J: TRBJ1-2
D: TRBD1
DNA: TGTGCCAGCAGCCCCCGGGACAGAGCATTTTATGGCTACACCTTC
CDR3: CASSPRDRAFYGYTF

size: once
V: TRBV2
J: TRBJ2-1
D: .
DNA: TGTGCCAGCAGTCTTCTAGCCAATGAGCAGTTCTTC
CDR3: CASSLLANEQFF

size: .
V: TRBV9
J: TRBJ1-1
D: .
DNA: TGTGCCAGCAGCGAGACCCGGACAGCCGCAAAGACTGAAGCTTTCTTT
CDR3: CASSETRTAAKTEAFF

size: .
V: TRBV10-3
J: TRBJ1-5
D: .
DNA: TGTGCCATCAGTGAGTCGGGGGGAAATCAGCCCCAGCATTTT
CDR3: CAISESGGNQPQHF

size: once
V: TRBV20-1
J: TRBJ1-2
D: .
DNA: TGCAGTGCTACCCCATATGGCTACACCTTC
CDR3: CSATPYGYTF

size: .
V: TRBV27
J: TRBJ1-1
D: .
DNA: TGTGCCAGCAGCTCCCCCGGGAGGAACACTGAAGCTTTCTTT
CDR3: CASSSPGRNTEAFF

size: .
V: TRBV6-5
J: TRBJ1-1
D: TRBD1
DNA: TGTGCCAGTTGGGGACAGGGGAGGACCATAGCTTTCTTT
CDR3: CASWGQGRTIAFF

size: .
V: TRBV6-6
J: TRBJ1-1
D: .
DNA: TGTGCCAGCAGGGACTCCCGTCAGGCTGAAGCTTTCTTT
CDR3: CASRDSRQAEAFF

size: .
V: TRBV13
J: TRBJ2-7
D: .
DNA: TGTGCCAGCAGCTTCCGGGACCAAGCCTACGAGCAGTACTTC
CDR3: CASSFRDQAYEQYF

size: .
V: TRBV7-3
J: TRBJ2-5
D: TRBD1
DNA: TGTGCCTCCCTAAAGACAGGGAAAGAGACCCAGTACTTC
CDR3: CASLKTGKETQYF

size: .
V: TRBV6-5
J: TRBJ2-7
D: .
DNA: TGTGCCAGCAGTACTACGACAGACTACGAGCAGTACTTC
CDR3: CASSTTTDYEQYF

size: .
V: TRBV6-1
J: TRBJ1-2
D: .
DNA: TGTGCCAGCAGCCAACTATATGGCTACACCTTC
CDR3: CASSQLYGYTF

size: .
V: TRBV19
J: TRBJ1-1
D: TRBD1
DNA: TGTGCCAGTAGATTCCCTGACAGGGCCACTGAAGCTTTCTTT
CDR3: CASRFPDRATEAFF

size: .
V: TRBV28
J: TRBJ1-3
D: .
DNA: TGTGCCAGCAGTTTTCGGGATCGGGGAAAATCTGGAAACACCATATATTTT
CDR3: CASSFRDRGKSGNTIYF

size: .
V: TRBV6-6
J: TRBJ1-1
D: .
DNA: TGTGCCAGCAGTTACCTAGGGAACATGAACACTGAAGCTTTCTTT
CDR3: CASSYLGNMNTEAFF

size: .
V: TRBV2
J: TRBJ1-5
D: .
DNA: TGTGCCAGCAGCGACGACTCAGGGGCCTGGAATCAGCCCCAGCATTTT
CDR3: CASSDDSGAWNQPQHF

size: .
V: TRBV4-2
J: TRBJ2-7
D: .
DNA: TGTGCCAGCAGCCAAGATGGGGCGTACGAGCAGTACTTC
CDR3: CASSQDGAYEQYF

size: few
V: TRBV12-5
J: TRBJ2-2
D: .
DNA: TGTGCTAGTGGTTTGCCCAACCCGGGGACCGGGGAGCTGTTTTTT
CDR3: CASGLPNPGTGELFF

size: once
V: TRBV6-6
J: TRBJ1-2
D: .
DNA: TGTGCCAGCGGATTCATAGGGAGCTATGGCTACACCTTC
CDR3: CASGFIGSYGYTF

size: once
V: TRBV7-9
J: TRBJ2-7
D: TRBD2
DNA: TGTGCCAGCAGCTTACAAAGCGGGGAGTACGAGCAGTACTTC
CDR3: CASSLQSGEYEQYF

size: .
V: TRBV10-3
J: TRBJ1-3
D: .
DNA: TGTGCCATCAGTGAGTCGATGGGGATACGGAACACCATATATTTT
CDR3: CAISESMGIRNTIYF

size: .
V: TRBV29-1
J: TRBJ1-2
D: .
DNA: TGCAGCGTTGACCAAATTAACTATGGCTACACCTTC
CDR3: CSVDQINYGYTF

size: .
V: TRBV6-1
J: TRBJ2-1
D: TRBD1
DNA: TGTGCCAGCAGTGAAGCGGGCAGGGGGCGAAGCAATGAGCAGTTCTTC
CDR3: CASSEAGRGRSNEQFF

size: .
V: TRBV7-3
J: TRBJ1-6
D: .
DNA: TGTGCCAGCAGCTTTGAGGGAGCAAATTCACCCCTCCACTTT
CDR3: CASSFEGANSPLHF

size: .
V: TRBV11-3
J: TRBJ2-1
D: .
DNA: TGTGCCAGCAGCTTCAGTGTTAGCGGATACAATGAGCAGTTCTTC
CDR3: CASSFSVSGYNEQFF

size: .
V: TRBV6-1
J: TRBJ1-2
D: .
DNA: TGTGCCAGCAGTGGGGCAAGTATCTTGGTTGGCTACACCTTC
CDR3: CASSGASILVGYTF

size: .
V: TRBV9
J: TRBJ2-3
D: TRBD1
DNA: TGTGCCAGCAGCTTAAGGCAGGGGCTGAGGGGGCCAGATACGCAGTATTTT
CDR3: CASSLRQGLRGPDTQYF

size: .
V: TRBV28
J: TRBJ2-2
D: .
DNA: TGTGCCAGCAGTTTCCGGGGTCGAAGTGGCGGGGAGCTGTTTTTT
CDR3: CASSFRGRSGGELFF

size: .
V: TRBV4-1
J: TRBJ1-2
D: TRBD1
DNA: TGCGCCAGCAGACGCGGACAGGGGGACTATGGCTACACCTTC
CDR3: CASRRGQGDYGYTF

size: once
V: TRBV19
J: TRBJ1-1
D: .
DNA: TGTGCCAGTACTGGGCGGGGCTCGGTGAACACTGAAGCTTTCTTT
CDR3: CASTGRGSVNTEAFF

size: .
V: TRBV15
J: TRBJ1-2
D: .
DNA: TGTGCCACCAGTTCACTTGAAGGGAAAGCCTTC
CDR3: CATSSLEGKAF

size: .
V: TRBV2
J: TRBJ1-4
D: TRBD1
DNA: TGTGCCAGCAGGGTCAGGGGGGTTGACGAAAAACTGTTTTTT
CDR3: CASRVRGVDEKLFF

size: .
V: TRBV11-2
J: TRBJ2-3
D: .
DNA: TGTGCCAGCAGCACTCTGGTGACAGTTAGCACAGATACGCAGTATTTT
CDR3: CASSTLVTVSTDTQYF

size: .
V: TRBV7-2
J: TRBJ2-5
D: TRBD2
DNA: TGTGCCAGCAGCTTAATATTAGCGGGGGGGCCTCGGGAGACCCAGTACTTC
CDR3: CASSLILAGGPRETQYF

size: .
V: TRBV4-1
J: TRBJ2-3
D: .
DNA: TGCGCCAGCAGCCAAGATCTCTCCTCGGGGGGCCGCACAGATACGCAGTATTTT
CDR3: CASSQDLSSGGRTDTQYF

size: .
V: TRBV7-2
J: TRBJ2-3
D: .
DNA: TGTGCCAGCAGCCCCGTGGGGGGGCCGCGGACGCAGTATTTT
CDR3: CASSPVGGPRTQYF

size: once
V: TRBV9
J: TRBJ1-1
D: .
DNA: TGTGCCAGCAGCCCCCATCACTTCGGGCCTGAAGCTTTCTTT
CDR3: CASSPHHFGPEAFF

size: .
V: TRBV5-1
J: TRBJ2-5
D: .
DNA: TGCGCCAGCAGCTTGGGAGTAGTAAGCCAAGAGACCCAGTACTTC
CDR3: CASSLGVVSQETQYF

size: .
V: TRBV30
J: TRBJ2-3
D: .
DNA: TGTGCCTGGAGGATAGGCGGACTCAACACAGATACGCAGTATTTT
CDR3: CAWRIGGLNTDTQYF

size: .
V: TRBV6-6
J: TRBJ2-5
D: .
DNA: TGTGCCAGCAGTTACGCCGAGACCCAGTACTTC
CDR3: CASSYAETQYF

size: .
V: TRBV4-2
J: TRBJ2-7
D: TRBD1
DNA: TGTGCCAGCAGCCAAGGGACAGGGAGGTACGAGCAGTACTTC
CDR3: CASSQGTGRYEQYF

size: .
V: TRBV5-5
J: TRBJ1-3
D: .
DNA: TGTGCCAGCAGCTTGGCCCGCGGGCCTGGAAACACCATATATTTT
CDR3: CASSLARGPGNTIYF

size: .
V: TRBV27
J: TRBJ2-2
D: .
DNA: TGTGCCAGCAGTAGGAACACCGGGGAGCTGTTTTTT
CDR3: CASSRNTGELFF

size: .
V: TRBV4-3
J: TRBJ1-6
D: .
DNA: TGCGCCAGCAGCCAAGGGGAGACGGGGAATAATTCACCCCTCCACTTT
CDR3: CASSQGETGNNSPLHF

size: once
V: TRBV5-1
J: TRBJ2-7
D: .
DNA: TGCGCCAGCAGCTCCTCCCTCTCCGAGCAGTACTTC
CDR3: CASSSSLSEQYF

size: .
V: TRBV28
J: TRBJ2-5
D: .
DNA: TGTGCCAGCAGTTTAGGTGGATCCCAAGAGACCCAGTACTTC
CDR3: CASSLGGSQETQYF

size: .
V: TRBV28
J: TRBJ1-1
D: TRBD1
DNA: TGTGCCAGCAGTTTTCTCCCCGGACAGGCAGCGAACACTGAAGCTTTCTTT
CDR3: CASSFLPGQAANTEAFF

size: .
V: TRBV11-1
J: TRBJ1-2
D: .
DNA: TGTGCCAGCAGCCCCCCCGAGGGGCTTGGCTACACCTTC
CDR3: CASSPPEGLGYTF